These 24 T cell receptor beta chains were sequenced from one sample in a study of T-cell reconstitution after alpha-beta-depleted transplantation in children. This sample's TCRbeta library carried unique molecular identifier barcodes. TCRdb reanalysed the PCR reads using MiXCR and keeps one entry per CDR3 protein. The table lists approximately 400,000 distinct CDR3 sequences, 9.5% to 13% of them singletons, with 4.5% to 6% in the top ten. The source material was PBMCs from the stem cell graft donor, sampled from the stem cell graft. The receptor set was obtained from a human donor who donated a stem cell graft to a child with acute myeloid leukemia.

This clonotype was seen a few times. V gene TRBV9 combines with J gene TRBJ2-7; weak D call: TRBD1 (5 bases). V was clipped by 5 bases and J by 6 bases, with 12 bases between them. The CDR3 extends over 12 amino acids. Germline CDR1 SGDLS, CDR2 YYNGEE. As DNA, the CDR3 is TGTGCCAGCAGTTCAGGGCTTTCCGAGCAGTACTTC. Translation gives CASSSGLSEQYF.

This chain uses TRBV15 with TRBJ2-5; D not resolved. The V end was cut by 0 bases, the J end by 2 bases, with 4 bases between. Germline V lookup: CDR1 LNHNV, CDR2 YYDKDF (reference sequence). The CDR3 length is 13 residues. The CDR3 DNA reads as TGTGCCACCAGCAGAGATAAACAAGAGACCCAGTACTTC. Amino acid sequence: CATSRDKQETQYF.

This clonotype was recorded at least ten times. The V and J genes are TRBV2 and TRBJ2-4, with 10 bases that match TRBD1. Germline V gene data show CDR1 as SNHLY and CDR2 as FYNNEI. CDR3 length: 13 residues. After removal of 4 bases from V and 6 bases from J, the junction contained 0 bases not matched to a gene. The CDR3 spells CASSGTGGNIQYF. Here the CDR3 DNA reads TGTGCCAGCAGTGGGACAGGGGGAAACATTCAGTACTTC.

The gene calls are TRBV2 and TRBJ2-5; possible D gene TRBD1, 6 bases. The germline V and J ends were trimmed by 10 bases and 1 base, with 16 bases remaining between them. The CDR3 has 14 amino acids. Germline V CDR1 and CDR2: SNHLY, FYNNEI. The CDR3 nucleotides are TGTGCCACCGATGCCGCCAGGGGCCAAGAGACCCAGTACTTC. It translates to CATDAARGQETQYF.

The chain links TRBV7-2 to TRBJ2-1; 7 bases align to TRBD2. Germline V gene data show CDR1 as SGHTA and CDR2 as FQGNSA. The CDR3 loop spans 16 amino acids. V shed 1 base and J 3 bases; nucleotides not matched to a gene: 6. In DNA form, the CDR3 reads TGTGCCAGCAGCTTAGTGCGTCTAGCGGTCTACAATGAGCAGTTCTTC. It is translated as CASSLVRLAVYNEQFF.

In its sample, this clonotype was seen many times. This rearrangement joins TRBV20-1 to TRBJ2-1; D ambiguous. V lost 3 bases, J lost 2 bases, and 5 bases lay in between. CDR1 is DFQATT and CDR2 is SNEGSKA in the germline V gene (reference sequence). There are 12 residues in the CDR3. CDR3 loop: CSASGTYNEQFF. The CDR3 bases are TGCAGTGCTAGTGGTACCTACAATGAGCAGTTCTTC.

A few counts support this clonotype. This chain uses TRBV12-3 or TRBV12-4 with TRBJ1-2, with D unresolved. The CDR3 contains 13 residues. The ends were cut back, 4 bases at V and 5 bases at J, with 11 bases in the middle. The CDR3 region is CASSSLTVYGYTF. In DNA form, the CDR3 reads TGTGCCAGCAGTTCCCTGACGGTGTATGGCTACACCTTC.

This clonotype was seen only a few times. The chain combines TRBV28 with TRBJ1-6; no clear D. V lost 4 bases and J 13 bases, leaving 11 bases between the germline ends. The CDR3 has 12 residues. CDR1 MDHEN and CDR2 SYDVKM come from the germline V gene. As DNA, the CDR3 is TGTGCCAGCAGTTCCCAAGTCCTTCCCCTCCACTTT. It encodes CASSSQVLPLHF.

This sequence joins TRBV5-5 and TRBJ1-3; 7 nucleotides align to TRBD1. The ends lost 3 bases at V and 0 bases at J; junction bases unmatched: 12. The CDR3 has 18 amino acids. Per the germline V gene, CDR1 is SGHKS and CDR2 is YYEKEE (reference sequence). The CDR3 DNA follows: TGTGCCAGCAGCTCCACCCGAATGCGGGACAGCTCTGGAAACACCATATATTTT. It yields the protein CASSSTRMRDSSGNTIYF.

This clonotype was recorded many times. V usage is TRBV7-8 and J usage is TRBJ1-5; no reliable D call. V lost 0 bases and J lost 4, with 10 bases in between. Germline V CDR1 and CDR2: SGHVS, FQNEAQ. The CDR3 totals 15 residues. CDR3 amino acids: CASSLAGQTNQPQHF. In DNA form, the CDR3 reads TGTGCCAGCAGCTTAGCGGGTCAAACAAATCAGCCCCAGCATTTT.

The chain joins TRBV10-3 to TRBJ2-1; D uncertain. The ends were cut back, 8 bases at V and 3 bases at J, with 20 bases in the middle. CDR3 length: 16 residues. Germline values: CDR1 ENHRY, CDR2 SYGVKD. Written as DNA, the CDR3 is TGTGCCATCGCGGATCCGAAGGGATCAATCTACAATGAGCAGTTCTTC. It specifies CAIADPKGSIYNEQFF.

This clonotype was seen more than once but under ten times. V gene TRBV11-2 combines with J gene TRBJ2-2; 10 bases are shared with TRBD1. The CDR3 loop spans 15 amino acids. CDR1 and CDR2 (germline): SGHAT, FQNNGV. J lost 7 bases, V lost 3 bases, and 5 bases had no gene match. This CDR3 reads CASSFDRGQGGELFF. The CDR3 coding sequence is TGTGCCAGCAGCTTCGACAGGGGGCAAGGCGGGGAGCTGTTTTTT. The full variable domain, its missing parts supplied by reference TRBV11-2 and TRBJ2-2, is EAGVAQSPRYKIIEKRQSVAFWCNPISGHATLYWYQQILGQGPKLLIQFQNNGVVDDSQLPKDRFSAERLKGVDSTLKIQPAKLEDSAVYLCASSFDRGQGGELFFGEGSRLTVL.

V and J are TRBV5-6 and TRBJ1-2; 9 nucleotides agree with TRBD1. The V gene's germline CDR1 is SGHDT and CDR2 YYEEEE. The CDR3 length is 14 residues. V gave up 4 bases and J gave up 4 bases; unmatched junction bases: 5. The CDR3 sequence: CASSARDRAYGYTF. The CDR3 DNA reads TGTGCCAGCAGCGCCCGGGACAGGGCCTATGGCTACACCTTC.

Worth noting for this clonotype: One end of the junction is discordant with germline, which a read error may explain. The chain is built from TRBV3-1 and TRBJ2-5, with TRBD1 matching over 10 bases. This CDR3 region has 13 residues. Germline V gene data show CDR1 as LGHDT and CDR2 as YNNKEL (reference sequence). The CDR3 loop reads CASSQASTGGLCF. CDR3 DNA: TGTGCCAGCAGCCAAGCTTCGACAGGGGGCTTATGCTTC.

V is TRBV18 and J is TRBJ1-1; 7 bases align to TRBD1. The CDR3 is 14 residues long. Germline CDR1 and CDR2: KGHSH and LQKENI. V lost 5 bases to trimming and J lost 5 bases; unmatched junction nucleotides: 8. This CDR3 is CASSSTGVSTEAFF. Written as DNA, the CDR3 is TGTGCCAGCTCATCAACAGGGGTTAGTACTGAAGCTTTCTTT.

The table lists this clonotype with many counts. The genes are TRBV5-1 and TRBJ2-2; TRBD2 matches at 10 bases. The junction had 0 bases not matched to a gene; V was cut back by 0 bases and J by 4 bases. There are 15 residues in the CDR3. Germline CDR1 reads SGHRS; CDR2 reads YFSETQ. The CDR3 sequence is CASSLGLAGTGELFF. Written as DNA, the CDR3 is TGCGCCAGCAGCTTGGGACTAGCGGGCACCGGGGAGCTGTTTTTT. Using reference TRBV5-1 and TRBJ2-2 for the parts outside the CDR3, the full variable domain is KAGVTQTPRYLIKTRGQQVTLSCSPISGHRSVSWYQQTPGQGLQFLFEYFSETQRNKGNFPGRFSGRQFSNSRSEMNVSTLELGDSALYLCASSLGLAGTGELFFGEGSRLTVL.

The chain links TRBV20-1 to TRBJ1-1, with D possibly matching TRBD1 (5 bases). Between the trimmed V and J ends, which lost 3 bases and 7 bases, there was a span of 9 bases. Germline CDR1 is DFQATT and CDR2 is SNEGSKA (reference sequence). This CDR3 contains 11 residues. CDR3 sequence (DNA): TGCAGTGCTAGGGGGGGAATTGAAGCTTTCTTT. This gives the protein CSARGGIEAFF.

This clonotype was seen a few times. The chain couples TRBV20-1 to TRBJ2-5; D possibly corresponds to TRBD1 (5 bases). CDR1 and CDR2 (germline): DFQATT, SNEGSKA (reference sequence). Trimming stripped 3 bases from V and 5 bases from J, with 10 bases between. The CDR3 spans 12 residues. CDR3 bases: TGCAGTGCTAGCGTCCCAGGGGAGACCCAGTACTTC. The encoded protein is CSASVPGETQYF.

The rearrangement uses TRBV29-1 and TRBJ2-2; D is unclear. V was pared by 4 bases and J by 6 bases, with 12 bases between. The CDR3 is made up of 13 amino acids. CDR1 SQVTM and CDR2 ANQGSEA come from the germline V gene. The CDR3 nucleotides are TGCAGCGTTGGGTCCGCCCCGGCCGGGGAGCTGTTTTTT. It specifies CSVGSAPAGELFF.

This clonotype was counted a few times. V and J are TRBV20-1 and TRBJ2-5, with 9 bases aligning to TRBD2. V lost 1 base to trimming and J lost 2 bases; unmatched junction nucleotides: 5. The CDR3 runs to 15 residues. Germline CDR1 DFQATT, CDR2 SNEGSKA (reference sequence). Written as DNA, the CDR3 is TGCAGTGCTAGAGGCGGGACTAGCAATCAAGAGACCCAGTACTTC. Its translation: CSARGGTSNQETQYF.

The sample holds a few counts of this clonotype. The rearrangement joins TRBV7-9 to TRBJ2-2, with a tentative D call TRBD1 (7 bases). This CDR3 is 14 amino acids long. Trimming left V 5 bases short and J 3 bases short, with 10 bases between. Germline V CDR1 and CDR2: SEHNR, FQNEAQ (reference sequence). This chain's CDR3 is CASSPGGHTGELFF. CDR3 nucleotide sequence: TGTGCCAGCAGCCCAGGGGGGCACACCGGGGAGCTGTTTTTT. The entire variable domain, with the rest obtained from reference TRBV7-9 and TRBJ2-2, is as follows: DTGVSQNPRHKITKRGQNVTFRCDPISEHNRLYWYRQTLGQGPEFLTYFQNEAQLEKSRLLSDRFSAERPKGSFSTLEIQRTEQGDSAMYLCASSPGGHTGELFFGEGSRLTVL.

With regard to this clonotype: Since no conserved phenylalanine or tryptophan closes the CDR3, a read error is the likely cause. V usage is TRBV29-1 and J usage is TRBJ2-1; D is undetermined. The ends were cut back, 3 bases at V and 10 bases at J, with 16 bases in the middle. This CDR3 is 13 amino acids long. The V gene's germline CDR1 is SQVTM and CDR2 ANQGSEA. CDR3 region: CSVDIELDDEQFY. CDR3 nucleotides: TGCAGCGTTGACATCGAGTTAGACGACGAGCAGTTCTAC.

This clonotype was observed a few times. At one end the junction does not follow the germline gene, possibly because of a read error. CDR3 residues: CASSLGKTDRAGELFF. The CDR3 DNA sequence: TGTGCTAGCAGCTTAGGAAAGACAGATAGGGCCGGGGAGCTGTTTTTT. V usage is TRBV7-7 and J usage is TRBJ2-2; possibly TRBD1 for D (5 bases). The CDR3 consists of 16 residues. Germline assignment: CDR1 SSHAT and CDR2 FNYEAQ (reference sequence).

The gene calls are TRBV12-5 and TRBJ2-1; the match to TRBD2 covers 13 bases. The length of the CDR3 is 16 residues. CDR1 is LGHNT and CDR2 is FRNRAP in the germline V gene. The V and J ends lost 4 bases and 6 bases, in that order; junction bases with no gene match: 6. This chain's CDR3 is CASGSRLAGGINEQFF. CDR3 DNA sequence: TGTGCTAGTGGTTCACGACTAGCGGGAGGAATCAATGAGCAGTTCTTC.